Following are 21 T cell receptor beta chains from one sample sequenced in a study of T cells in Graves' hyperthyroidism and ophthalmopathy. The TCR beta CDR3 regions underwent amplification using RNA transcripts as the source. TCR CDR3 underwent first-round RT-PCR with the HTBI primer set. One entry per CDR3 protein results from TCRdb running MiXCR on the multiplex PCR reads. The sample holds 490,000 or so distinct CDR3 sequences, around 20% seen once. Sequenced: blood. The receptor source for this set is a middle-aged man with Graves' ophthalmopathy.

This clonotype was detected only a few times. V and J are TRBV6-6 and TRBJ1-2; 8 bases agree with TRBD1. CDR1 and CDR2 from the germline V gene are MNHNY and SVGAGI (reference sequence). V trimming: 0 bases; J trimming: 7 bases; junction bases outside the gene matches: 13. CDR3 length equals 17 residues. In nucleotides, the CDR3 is TGTGCCAGCAGTTACTCGAGGGCAGGGGGCTCCCGCGGTGGCTACACCTTC. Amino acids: CASSYSRAGGSRGGYTF.

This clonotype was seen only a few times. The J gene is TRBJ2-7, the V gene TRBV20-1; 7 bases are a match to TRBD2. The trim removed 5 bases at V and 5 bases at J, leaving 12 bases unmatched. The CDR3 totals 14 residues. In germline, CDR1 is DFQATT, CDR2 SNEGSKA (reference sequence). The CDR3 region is CSASSAGARNEQYF. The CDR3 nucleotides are TGCAGTGCTTCCTCTGCGGGAGCGAGGAACGAGCAGTACTTC.

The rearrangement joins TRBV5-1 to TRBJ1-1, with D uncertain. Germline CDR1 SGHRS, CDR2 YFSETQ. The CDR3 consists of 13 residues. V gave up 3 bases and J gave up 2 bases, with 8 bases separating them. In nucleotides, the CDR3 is TGCGCCAGCAGCTCTAATGAAAACACTGAAGCTTTCTTT. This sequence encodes CASSSNENTEAFF.

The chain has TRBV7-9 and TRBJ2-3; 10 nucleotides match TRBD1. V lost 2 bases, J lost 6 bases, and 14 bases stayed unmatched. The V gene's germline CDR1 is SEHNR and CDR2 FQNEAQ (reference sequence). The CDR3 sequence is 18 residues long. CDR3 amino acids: CASSLKLVRDRGRDTQYF. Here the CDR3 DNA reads TGTGCCAGCAGCTTAAAGTTGGTTCGGGACAGGGGTAGGGATACGCAGTATTTT.

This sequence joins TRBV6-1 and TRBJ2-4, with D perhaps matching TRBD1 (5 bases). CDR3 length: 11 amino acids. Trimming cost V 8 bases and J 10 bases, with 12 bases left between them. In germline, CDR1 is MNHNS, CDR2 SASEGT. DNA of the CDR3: TGTGCCAGCCTCCTGGGGCGGATTCAGTACTTC. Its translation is CASLLGRIQYF.

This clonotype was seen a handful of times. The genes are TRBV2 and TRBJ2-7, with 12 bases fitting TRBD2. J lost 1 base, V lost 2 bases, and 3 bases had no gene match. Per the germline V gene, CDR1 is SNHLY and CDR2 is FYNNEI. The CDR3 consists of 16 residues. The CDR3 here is CASSEPLAGGSYEQYF. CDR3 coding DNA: TGTGCCAGCAGTGAACCCCTAGCGGGAGGGTCCTACGAGCAGTACTTC.

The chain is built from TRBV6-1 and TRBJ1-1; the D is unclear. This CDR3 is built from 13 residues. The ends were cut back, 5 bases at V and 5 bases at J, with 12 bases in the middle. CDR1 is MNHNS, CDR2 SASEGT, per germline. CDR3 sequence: CASSILEWTEAFF. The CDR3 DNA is TGTGCCAGCAGTATTTTAGAGTGGACTGAAGCTTTCTTT.

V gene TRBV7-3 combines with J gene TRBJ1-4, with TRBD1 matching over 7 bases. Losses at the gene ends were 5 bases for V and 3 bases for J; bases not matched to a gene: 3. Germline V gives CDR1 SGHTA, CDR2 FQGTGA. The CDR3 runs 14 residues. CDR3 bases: TGTGCCAGCAGCCCGGGACAGTCTAATGAAAAACTGTTTTTT. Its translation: CASSPGQSNEKLFF. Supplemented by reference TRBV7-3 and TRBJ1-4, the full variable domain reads GAGVSQTPSNKVTEKGKYVELRCDPISGHTALYWYRQSLGQGPEFLIYFQGTGAADDSGLPNDRFFAVRPEGSVSTLKIQRTERGDSAVYLCASSPGQSNEKLFFGSGTQLSVL.

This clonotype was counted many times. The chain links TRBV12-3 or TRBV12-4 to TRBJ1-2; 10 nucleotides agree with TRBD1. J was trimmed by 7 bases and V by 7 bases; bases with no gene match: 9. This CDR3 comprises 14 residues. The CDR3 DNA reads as TGTGCCAGCACCCCGGGACAGGGGATTGGTGGCTACACCTTC. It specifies CASTPGQGIGGYTF.

CDR3 nucleotide sequence: TGTGCCAGCAGGCTGATCGGGGGCTACACTGAAGCTTTCTTT. This encodes CASRLIGGYTEAFF. J is TRBJ1-1 and V is TRBV12-3 or TRBV12-4; perhaps TRBD1 as D (6 bases). V was shortened by 6 bases and J by 3 bases, with 14 bases between the two germline ends. The CDR3 consists of 14 residues.

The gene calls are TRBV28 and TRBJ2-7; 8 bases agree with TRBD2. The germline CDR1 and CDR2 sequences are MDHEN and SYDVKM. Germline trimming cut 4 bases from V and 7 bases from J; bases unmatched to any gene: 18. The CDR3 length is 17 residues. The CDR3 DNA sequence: TGTGCCAGCAGTTCATCCGCCCGGGGACCGCGGGGGGTTGAGCAGTACTTC. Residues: CASSSSARGPRGVEQYF.

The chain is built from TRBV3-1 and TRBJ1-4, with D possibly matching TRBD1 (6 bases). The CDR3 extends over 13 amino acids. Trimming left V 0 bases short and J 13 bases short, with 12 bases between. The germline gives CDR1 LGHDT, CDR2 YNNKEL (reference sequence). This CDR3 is CASSQDGTGTLFF. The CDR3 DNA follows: TGTGCCAGCAGCCAAGATGGTACAGGGACACTGTTTTTT. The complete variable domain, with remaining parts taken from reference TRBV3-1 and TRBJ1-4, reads DTAVSQTPKYLVTQMGNDKSIKCEQNLGHDTMYWYKQDSKKFLKIMFSYNNKELIINETVPNRFSPKSPDKAHLNLHINSLELGDSAVYFCASSQDGTGTLFFGSGTQLSVL.

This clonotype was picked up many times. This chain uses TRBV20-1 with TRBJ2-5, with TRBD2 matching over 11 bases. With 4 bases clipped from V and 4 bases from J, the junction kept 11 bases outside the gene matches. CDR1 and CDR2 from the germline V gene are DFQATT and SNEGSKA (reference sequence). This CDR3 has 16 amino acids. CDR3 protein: CSAIRPGLAGPETQYF. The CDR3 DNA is TGCAGTGCTATCCGTCCCGGACTAGCGGGTCCAGAGACCCAGTACTTC.

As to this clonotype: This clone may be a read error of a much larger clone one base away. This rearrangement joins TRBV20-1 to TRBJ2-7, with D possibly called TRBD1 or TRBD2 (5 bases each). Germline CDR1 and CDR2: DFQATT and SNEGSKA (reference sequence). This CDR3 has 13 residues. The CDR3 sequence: CGARAGTSNEQYF. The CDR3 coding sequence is TGCGGTGCTAGGGCCGGGACCTCTAACGAGCAGTACTTC.

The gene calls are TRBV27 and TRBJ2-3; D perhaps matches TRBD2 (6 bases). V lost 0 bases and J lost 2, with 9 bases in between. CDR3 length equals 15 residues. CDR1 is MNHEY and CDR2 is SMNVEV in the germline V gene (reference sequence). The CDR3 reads CASSLSVGLTDTQYF. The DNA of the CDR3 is TGTGCCAGCAGTTTATCTGTGGGACTCACAGATACGCAGTATTTT.

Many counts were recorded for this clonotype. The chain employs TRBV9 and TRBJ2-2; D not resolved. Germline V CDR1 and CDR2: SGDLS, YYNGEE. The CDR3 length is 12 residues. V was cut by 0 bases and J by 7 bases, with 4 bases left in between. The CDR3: CASSVDVGELFF. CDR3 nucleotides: TGTGCCAGCAGCGTAGATGTCGGGGAGCTGTTTTTT. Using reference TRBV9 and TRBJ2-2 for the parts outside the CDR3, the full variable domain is DSGVTQTPKHLITATGQRVTLRCSPRSGDLSVYWYQQSLDQGLQFLIQYYNGEERAKGNILERFSAQQFPDLHSELNLSSLELGDSALYFCASSVDVGELFFGEGSRLTVL.

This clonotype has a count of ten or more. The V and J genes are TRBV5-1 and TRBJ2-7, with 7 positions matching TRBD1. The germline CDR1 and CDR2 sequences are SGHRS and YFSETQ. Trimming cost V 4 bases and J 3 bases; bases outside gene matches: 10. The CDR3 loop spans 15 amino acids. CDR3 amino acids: CASSPRQGQRYEQYF. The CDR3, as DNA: TGCGCCAGCAGCCCACGCCAGGGACAGCGCTACGAGCAGTACTTC.

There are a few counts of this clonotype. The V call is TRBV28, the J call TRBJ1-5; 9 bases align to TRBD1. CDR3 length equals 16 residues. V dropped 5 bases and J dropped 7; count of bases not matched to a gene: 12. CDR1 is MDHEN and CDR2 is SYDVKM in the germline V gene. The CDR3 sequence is CASSPSDRGGRQPQHF. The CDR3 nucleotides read TGTGCCAGCAGTCCATCGGACAGGGGAGGGCGACAGCCCCAGCATTTT.

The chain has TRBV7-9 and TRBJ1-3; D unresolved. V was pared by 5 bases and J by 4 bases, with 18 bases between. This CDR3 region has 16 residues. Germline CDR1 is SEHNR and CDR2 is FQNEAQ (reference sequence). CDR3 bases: TGTGCCAGCAGCCCACATTCTGGGGTTTTCGGAAACACCATATATTTT. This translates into CASSPHSGVFGNTIYF.

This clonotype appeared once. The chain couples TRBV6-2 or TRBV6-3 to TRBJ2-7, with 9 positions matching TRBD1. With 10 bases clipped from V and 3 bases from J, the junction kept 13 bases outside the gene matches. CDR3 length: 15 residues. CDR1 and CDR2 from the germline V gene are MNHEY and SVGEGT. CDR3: CATESGQGLDYEQYF. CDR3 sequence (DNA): TGTGCCACCGAATCGGGACAGGGTCTCGACTACGAGCAGTACTTC.

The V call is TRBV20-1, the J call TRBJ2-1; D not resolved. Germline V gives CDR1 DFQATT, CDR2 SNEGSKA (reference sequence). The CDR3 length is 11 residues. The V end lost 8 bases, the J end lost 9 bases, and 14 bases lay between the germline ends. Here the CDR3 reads CSLAGLGEQFF. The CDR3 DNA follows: TGCAGTTTGGCAGGTTTGGGTGAGCAGTTCTTC.